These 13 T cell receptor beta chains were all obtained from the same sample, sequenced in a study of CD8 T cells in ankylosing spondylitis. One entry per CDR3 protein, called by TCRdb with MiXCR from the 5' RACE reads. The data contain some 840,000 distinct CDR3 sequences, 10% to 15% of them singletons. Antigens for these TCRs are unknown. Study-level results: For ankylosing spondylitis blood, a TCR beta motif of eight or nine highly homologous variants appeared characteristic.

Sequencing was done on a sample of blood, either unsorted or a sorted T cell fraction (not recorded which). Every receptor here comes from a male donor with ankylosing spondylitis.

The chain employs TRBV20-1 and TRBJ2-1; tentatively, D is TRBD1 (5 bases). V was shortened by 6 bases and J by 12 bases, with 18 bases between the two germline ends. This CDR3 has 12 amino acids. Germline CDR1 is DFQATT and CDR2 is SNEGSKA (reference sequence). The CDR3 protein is CSASYGAMGQFF. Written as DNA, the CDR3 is TGCAGTGCCTCCTATGGGGCAATGGGGCAGTTCTTC.

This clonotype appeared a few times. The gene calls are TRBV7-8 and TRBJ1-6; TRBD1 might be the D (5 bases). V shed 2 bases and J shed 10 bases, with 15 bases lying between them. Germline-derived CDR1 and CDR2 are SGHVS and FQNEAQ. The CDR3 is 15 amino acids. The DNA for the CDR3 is TGTGCCAGCAGCTTAAGGTTCCAGGGTGGCTCACCCCTCCACTTT. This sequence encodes CASSLRFQGGSPLHF.

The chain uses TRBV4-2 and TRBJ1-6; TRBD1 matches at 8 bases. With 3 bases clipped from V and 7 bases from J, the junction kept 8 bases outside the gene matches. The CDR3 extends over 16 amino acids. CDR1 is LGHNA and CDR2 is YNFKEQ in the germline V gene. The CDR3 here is CASSHSPDRANSPLHF. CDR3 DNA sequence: TGTGCCAGCAGCCACTCCCCGGACAGGGCAAATTCACCCCTCCACTTT.

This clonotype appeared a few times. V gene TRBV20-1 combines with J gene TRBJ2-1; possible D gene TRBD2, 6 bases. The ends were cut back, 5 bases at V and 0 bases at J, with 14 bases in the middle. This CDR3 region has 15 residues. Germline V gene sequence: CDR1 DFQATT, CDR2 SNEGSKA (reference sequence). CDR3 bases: TGCAGTGCTCCTTCGACTAGAGTCTCCTACAATGAGCAGTTCTTC. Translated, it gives CSAPSTRVSYNEQFF.

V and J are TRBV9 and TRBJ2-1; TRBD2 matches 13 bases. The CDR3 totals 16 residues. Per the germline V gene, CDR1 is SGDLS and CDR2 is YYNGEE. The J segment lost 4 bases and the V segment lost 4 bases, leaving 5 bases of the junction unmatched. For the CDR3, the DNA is TGTGCCAGCAGCTTTCGACTAGCGGGGGGATACAATGAGCAGTTCTTC. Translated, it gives CASSFRLAGGYNEQFF.

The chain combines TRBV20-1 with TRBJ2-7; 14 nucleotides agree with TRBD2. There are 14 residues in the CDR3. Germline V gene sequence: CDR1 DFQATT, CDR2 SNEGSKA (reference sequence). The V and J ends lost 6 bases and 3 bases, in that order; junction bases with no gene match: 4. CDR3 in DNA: TGCAGTGCCGTGACTAGCGGGAGGGGCTACGAGCAGTACTTC. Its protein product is CSAVTSGRGYEQYF.

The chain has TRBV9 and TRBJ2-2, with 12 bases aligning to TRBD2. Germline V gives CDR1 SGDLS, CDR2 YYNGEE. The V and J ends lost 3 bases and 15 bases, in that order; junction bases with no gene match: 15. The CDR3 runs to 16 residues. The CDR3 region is CASSGGTSGLFSRLFF. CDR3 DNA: TGTGCCAGCAGCGGGGGGACTAGCGGGTTGTTCTCGCGGTTGTTTTTT.

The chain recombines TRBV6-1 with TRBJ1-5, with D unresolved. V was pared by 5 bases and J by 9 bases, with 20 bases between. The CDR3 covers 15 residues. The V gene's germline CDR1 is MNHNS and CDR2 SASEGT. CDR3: CASSPTPVAFGPQHF. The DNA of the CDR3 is TGTGCCAGCAGTCCCACACCTGTTGCCTTTGGGCCCCAGCATTTT.

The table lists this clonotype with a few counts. CDR3 region: CASSYRIRGNQPQHF. For the CDR3, the DNA is TGTGCCAGCAGTTACAGGATCAGGGGCAATCAGCCCCAGCATTTT. The V and J genes are TRBV6-2 or TRBV6-3 and TRBJ1-5, with D possibly being TRBD1 (5 bases). Germline V gives CDR1 MNHEY, CDR2 SVGEGT. Trimming removed 2 bases from V and 2 bases from J, with 10 bases in between. This CDR3 has 15 amino acids.

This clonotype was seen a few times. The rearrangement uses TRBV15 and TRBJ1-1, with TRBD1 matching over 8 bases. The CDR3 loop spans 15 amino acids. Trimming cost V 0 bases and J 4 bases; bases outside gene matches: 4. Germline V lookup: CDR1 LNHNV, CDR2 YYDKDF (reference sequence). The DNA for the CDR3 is TGTGCCACCAGCAGAGATTACAGGGGGAGCACTGAAGCTTTCTTT. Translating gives CATSRDYRGSTEAFF.

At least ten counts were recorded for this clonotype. CDR3 sequence reads: CSARTRVSYGYTF. CDR3 DNA sequence: TGCAGTGCTAGAACCAGGGTTTCCTATGGCTACACCTTC. The chain joins TRBV20-1 to TRBJ1-2, with D possibly TRBD1 on 5 matching bases. Germline CDR1 DFQATT, CDR2 SNEGSKA (reference sequence). The V end was cut by 2 bases, the J end by 4 bases, with 11 bases between. CDR3 size: 13 residues.

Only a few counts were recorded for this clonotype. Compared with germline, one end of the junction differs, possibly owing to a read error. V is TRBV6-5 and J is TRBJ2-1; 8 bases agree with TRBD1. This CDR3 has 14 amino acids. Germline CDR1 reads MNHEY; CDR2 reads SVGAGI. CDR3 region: CASSLDRGPNGQFF. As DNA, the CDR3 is TGTGCCAGCAGTCTCGACAGGGGCCCAAATGGGCAGTTCTTC.

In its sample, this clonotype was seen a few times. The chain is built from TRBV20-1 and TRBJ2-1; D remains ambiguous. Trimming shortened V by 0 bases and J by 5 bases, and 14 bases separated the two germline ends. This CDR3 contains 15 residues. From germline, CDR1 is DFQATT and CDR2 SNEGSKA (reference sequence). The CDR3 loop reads CSARDRNNQNNEQFF. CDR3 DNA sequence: TGCAGTGCTAGAGATCGGAATAACCAGAACAATGAGCAGTTCTTC.